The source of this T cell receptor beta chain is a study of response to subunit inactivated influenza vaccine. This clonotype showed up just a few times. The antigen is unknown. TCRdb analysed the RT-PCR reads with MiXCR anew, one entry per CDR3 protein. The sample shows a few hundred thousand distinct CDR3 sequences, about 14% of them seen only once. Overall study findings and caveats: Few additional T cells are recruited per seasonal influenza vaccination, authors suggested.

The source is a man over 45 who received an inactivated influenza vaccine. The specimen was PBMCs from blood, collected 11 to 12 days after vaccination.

The CDR3 is CASRLGGASFSTDTQYF. The CDR3, as DNA: TGTGCCAGTAGACTTGGAGGAGCGTCGTTTAGCACAGATACGCAGTATTTT. The chain uses TRBV19 and TRBJ2-3, with a possible D match to TRBD2 (5 bases). V was clipped by 6 bases and J by 0 bases, with 19 bases between them. Looked up from germline, CDR1 is LNHDA and CDR2 is SQIVND (reference sequence). CDR3 length: 17 amino acids.